The clone carrying this T cell receptor beta chain occurred many times. As yet, its antigen is unknown. With V trimmed by 5 bases and J by 4 bases, 8 bases remained unmatched. Germline V gives CDR1 SGHKS, CDR2 YYEKEE (reference sequence). This CDR3 is 15 amino acids long. Quantitative molecular-barcoded 5'-RACE generated the TCR beta libraries. One entry per CDR3 protein results from TCRdb running MiXCR on the 5' RACE reads. The data show hundreds of thousands of distinct CDR3 sequences, roughly 8.6% seen once. This sample stems from a study of CD8 T cells in ankylosing spondylitis. Whole-study results and caveats: The authors reported significant enrichment of disease-linked clones in matched ankylosing spondylitis synovial fluid. Prior work had noted some motif variants in reactive arthritis blood and synovial fluid.

The sample was blood, either unsorted or a sorted T cell fraction (not recorded which). This sequence joins TRBV5-5 and TRBJ1-4, with 7 nucleotides matching TRBD1. This clonotype was sampled from a male donor with ankylosing spondylitis or in good health (not recorded which). The CDR3, as DNA: TGTGCCAGCAGGCCCTACAGGGGAAATAATGAAAAACTGTTTTTT. Translated: CASRPYRGNNEKLFF.